Detailed here is one T cell receptor beta chain. What this receptor recognizes is not known. Base qualities are not at hand, and no much larger clone is one base apart. The record originates from a study of shared clonotypes between healthy human individuals (dated by TCRdb to about 2020). Study-wide context: The cohort comprised a couple of women and a few men aged 18 to 49 years. For each donor, CD4 naive and CD4 memory were each run on three plates, CD8 naive on two plates, and CD8 memory on one plate. To estimate repertoire size and how much clonotype sharing occurs between individuals, the study deeply sequenced the blood TCR repertoires of about 5 healthy adults. To increase sequencing depth and limit assay-specific biases, different laboratories used diverse techniques to prepare libraries and sequence TCR repertoires. Leukapheresis yielded between about 0.94 and 9.5 billion PBMCs per donor.

General study outcomes and caveats: Because the study included a small number of donors, the genetic and exposure-history diversity represented was limited. Roughly 5% of naive CD4, 3.5% of naive CD8, approximately 2% of memory CD4, and about 0.4% of memory CD8 clonotypes were shared across a few donors. Sampling was restricted to blood, and TCR repertoires in tissue are likely to differ from TCR repertoires in blood. Larger estimated clonotype richness was generally found for naive subsets than for memory subsets. Rarefaction of sorted-subset datasets indicated incomplete sequencing despite the large sequencing depth. Compared with non-shared clonotypes, clonotypes shared by all four sorted-subset donors had higher generation probabilities. Pairwise subsampling indicated that sequencing depth was expected to affect the degree of clonotype sharing among donors.

The donors were healthy, HIV-negative adults with no recently reported acute infections or vaccinations. Every donor was a Caucasian adult living in Nashville, Tennessee, USA. CD4+ T cells were enriched by magnetic negative selection; naive cells were then positively selected on CD45RA, and the negative fraction formed the memory subset. Blood was collected by leukapheresis, and PBMCs were isolated by Ficoll-Histopaque density gradient centrifugation and then cryopreserved in liquid nitrogen vapor phase. Analytical flow cytometry was used to check the purity and quantity of each magnetically sorted T cell population. Genomic DNA was isolated from every sorted fraction and measured by UV absorbance on a Nanodrop 2000c. Using the deep immunoSEQ assay, TCR CDR3 regions were amplified from genomic DNA by multiplex PCR. Extracted genomic DNA from each cell subset was spread evenly across all wells of several immunoSEQ 96-well plates, with each plate serving as a replicate. For sorted subsets, approximately 200 ng of genomic DNA, equivalent to 30,000 or so T cell genomes, went into each replicate PCR. Purified libraries were measured with a Qubit 3.0 fluorometer, size-checked on a Bioanalyzer 2100, and measured again with the KAPA Library Quantification kit. A separate single-read 150-cycle Illumina NextSeq 550 flow cell was used to sequence each immunoSEQ 96-well plate. Concerning the study's data processing: The immunoSEQ output contained only junctional sequences without quality scores, so filtering could not match that applied to full-length reads. Sequences were annotated with PyIR, a Python wrapper for IgBLAST v1.9, using IMGT germline references to assign V/J genes and CDR3. Any read was removed if the V/J assignment was weak (E-value above 1e-6), the CDR3 was missing, or the read contained stop codons, out-of-frame junctions, or ambiguous translated residues. V3J clonotypes were defined as sequences sharing the same inferred V gene, J gene, and CDR3 amino acid sequence. The percentage overlap between two repertoires was calculated by dividing the number of shared unique clonotypes by the size of the smaller repertoire. Three approaches were used to assess repertoire richness: RTK rarefaction, the Chao1 estimator, and Recon v2.1 estimates of unobserved clonotypes. Generation probabilities were computed with OLGA for all TCRbeta clonotypes obtained by the gDNA method from several donors. TCRdb mirrors the immuneACCESS table, restricted to in-frame sequences. Some clones are absent from its copies; in checked studies, under half trace to an unresolved V gene, and the reason for the others is unknown. The DNA was the basis for D and trimming; V, J and clone size are from that table. The sample table lists 600,000 to 700,000 clones, around three quarters of them with a count of one. The top ten clones comprise around 1.8% of the sample.

Based on the germline V gene, the CDR1 and CDR2 sequences are MDHEN and SYDVKM. V ends up 4 bases short and J 6 bases short, with an unmatched junction base count of 11. The CDR3 runs 15 amino acids, cysteine and phenylalanine included. Here the CDR3 DNA is all that survives: 45 bases in frame from base 1. The sample comprised memory CD4+ T cells sorted from blood. Per the publication, the cell subset or site label means: CD45RA-negative fraction. This chain is built from TRBV28 and TRBJ1-2, with TRBD1 matching 7 junction bases. This clonotype was obtained from a woman in her thirties in good health. CDR3 protein: CASSSPGGRVNGYTF. DNA sequence: TGTGCCAGCAGTTCGCCAGGGGGTAGGGTTAATGGCTACACCTTC.